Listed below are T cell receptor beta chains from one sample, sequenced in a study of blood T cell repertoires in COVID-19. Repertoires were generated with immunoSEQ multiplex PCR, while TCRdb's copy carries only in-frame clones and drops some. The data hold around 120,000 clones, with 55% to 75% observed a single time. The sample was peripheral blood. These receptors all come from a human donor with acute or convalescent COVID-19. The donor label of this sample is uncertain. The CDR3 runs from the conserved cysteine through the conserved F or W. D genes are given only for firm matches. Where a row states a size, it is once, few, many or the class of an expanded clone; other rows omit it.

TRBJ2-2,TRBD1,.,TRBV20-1,CSASMTRDRYTGELFF,TGCAGTGCTAGTATGACCCGGGACAGGTACACCGGGGAGCTGTTTTTT
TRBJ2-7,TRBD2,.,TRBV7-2,CASSPTSGGSYEQYF,TGTGCCAGCAGCCCAACTAGCGGGGGCAGCTACGAGCAGTACTTC
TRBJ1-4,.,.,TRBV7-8,CASSLTGGGVFF,TGTGCCAGCAGCTTAACAGGAGGGGGGGTGTTTTTT
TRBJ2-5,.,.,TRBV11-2,CASSLVVGAFETQYF,TGTGCCAGCAGCTTAGTGGTGGGGGCATTTGAGACCCAGTACTTC
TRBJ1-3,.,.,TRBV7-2,CASSLGLGGLGSGNTIYF,TGTGCCAGCAGCTTAGGACTCGGCGGCCTGGGCTCTGGAAACACCATATATTTT
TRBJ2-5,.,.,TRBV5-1,CASSSTRGLQETQYF,TGCGCCAGCAGCTCTACCAGGGGCCTACAAGAGACCCAGTACTTC
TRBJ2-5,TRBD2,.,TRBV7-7,CASSPLGAGEETQYF,TGTGCTAGCAGCCCCCTTGGGGCGGGGGAAGAGACCCAGTACTTC
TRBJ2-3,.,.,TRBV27,CASSLGITDTQYF,TGTGCCAGCAGTTTGGGCATCACAGATACGCAGTATTTT
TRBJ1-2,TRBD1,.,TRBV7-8,CASSLVTGGRGYGYTF,TGTGCCAGCAGCTTAGTGACAGGGGGCCGGGGCTATGGCTACACCTTC
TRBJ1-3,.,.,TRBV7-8,CASSLDRTRSGNTIYF,TGTGCCAGCAGCTTAGACAGGACCCGCTCTGGAAACACCATATATTTT
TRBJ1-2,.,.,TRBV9,CASSVLTDSTNYGYTF,TGTGCCAGCAGCGTTCTGACGGACTCGACTAACTATGGCTACACCTTC
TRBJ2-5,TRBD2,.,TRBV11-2,CASSLGLAGAQETQYF,TGTGCCAGCAGCTTAGGACTAGCGGGGGCACAAGAGACCCAGTACTTC
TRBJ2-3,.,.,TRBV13,CASSLGQTTDTQYF,TGTGCCAGCAGCTTAGGACAGACCACAGATACGCAGTATTTT
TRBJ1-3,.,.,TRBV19,CAAEGSGNTIYF,TGTGCCGCTGAGGGCTCTGGAAACACCATATATTTT
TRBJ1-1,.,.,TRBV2,CATTGLSQAFF,TGTGCCACCACTGGGCTGAGCCAAGCTTTCTTT
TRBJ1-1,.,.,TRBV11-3,CASSFLQGTEAFF,TGTGCCAGCAGCTTTCTGCAGGGTACTGAAGCTTTCTTT
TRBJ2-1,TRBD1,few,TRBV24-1,CATSDPGTGADNEQFF,TGTGCCACCAGTGATCCCGGGACAGGGGCCGACAATGAGCAGTTCTTC
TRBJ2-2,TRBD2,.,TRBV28,CASSSGTSGGFGELFF,TGTGCCAGCAGTTCCGGGACTAGCGGGGGTTTCGGGGAGCTGTTTTTT
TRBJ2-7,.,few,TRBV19,CASSIQGSAYEQYF,TGTGCCAGTAGTATTCAGGGGTCGGCCTACGAGCAGTACTTC
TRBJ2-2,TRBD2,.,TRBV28,CASLRLAGVDGELFF,TGTGCCAGCCTCAGACTAGCGGGGGTGGACGGGGAGCTGTTTTTT
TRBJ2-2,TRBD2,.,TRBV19,CASSIVGGAGELFF,TGTGCCAGTAGTATCGTCGGGGGGGCCGGGGAGCTGTTTTTT
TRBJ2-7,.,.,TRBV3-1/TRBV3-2,CASSLRGSRDEQYF,TGTGCCAGCAGCCTGAGGGGGTCGCGGGACGAGCAGTACTTC
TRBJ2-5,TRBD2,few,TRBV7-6,CASSLAGWKRGVRETQYF,TGTGCCAGCAGCTTAGCCGGGTGGAAGCGGGGGGTCCGGGAGACCCAGTACTTC
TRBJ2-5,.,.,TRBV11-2,CASSLLSPKETQYF,TGTGCCAGCAGCCTACTTAGCCCAAAAGAGACCCAGTACTTC
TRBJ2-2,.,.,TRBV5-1,CASSLSTPRNTGELFF,TGCGCCAGCAGCTTAAGTACGCCCAGGAACACCGGGGAGCTGTTTTTT
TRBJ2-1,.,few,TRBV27,CASSLSQYNEQFF,TGTGCCAGCAGTTTATCGCAGTACAATGAGCAGTTCTTC
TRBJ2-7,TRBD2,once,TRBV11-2,CASSSGTSYEQYF,TGTGCCAGCAGCTCTGGGACTAGCTACGAGCAGTACTTC
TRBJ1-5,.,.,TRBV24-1,CATGEGGQPQHF,TGTGCCACCGGGGAGGGGGGTCAGCCCCAGCATTTT
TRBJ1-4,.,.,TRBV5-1,CASNTGTTPNEKLFF,TGCGCCAGCAATACAGGGACCACGCCTAATGAAAAACTGTTTTTT
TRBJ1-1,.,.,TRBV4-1,CASSQAAHTEAFF,TGCGCCAGCAGCCAGGCGGCACACACTGAAGCTTTCTTT
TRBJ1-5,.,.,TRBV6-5,CASRDALGANQPQHF,TGTGCCAGCAGAGACGCCTTGGGGGCCAATCAGCCCCAGCATTTT
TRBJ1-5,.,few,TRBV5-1,CASSLQFNQPQHF,TGCGCCAGCAGCTTACAGTTCAATCAGCCCCAGCATTTT
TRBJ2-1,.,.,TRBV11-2,CASSLGAKAYNEQFF,TGTGCCAGCAGCTTAGGGGCTAAAGCCTACAATGAGCAGTTCTTC
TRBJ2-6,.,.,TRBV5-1,CASSKDTPGSGANVLTF,TGCGCCAGCAGCAAGGACACCCCCGGCTCTGGGGCCAACGTCCTGACTTTC
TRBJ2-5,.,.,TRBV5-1,CASSFPGVETQYF,TGCGCCAGCAGCTTTCCGGGGGTAGAGACCCAGTACTTC
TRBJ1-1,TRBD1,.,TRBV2,CASSEDRLTEAFF,TGTGCCAGCAGCGAGGACAGGCTCACTGAAGCTTTCTTT
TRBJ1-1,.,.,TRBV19,CASSWDTLNTEAFF,TGTGCCAGTAGTTGGGACACTTTGAACACTGAAGCTTTCTTT
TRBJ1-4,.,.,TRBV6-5,CASNPYRGGEKLFF,TGTGCCAGCAACCCTTATAGGGGCGGCGAAAAACTGTTTTTT
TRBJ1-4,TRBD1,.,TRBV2,CASRPGQGFEKLFF,TGTGCCAGCAGGCCGGGACAGGGGTTTGAAAAACTGTTTTTT
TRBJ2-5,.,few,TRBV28,CASSHAGLLYQETQYF,TGTGCCAGCAGTCACGCGGGACTCCTGTACCAAGAGACCCAGTACTTC
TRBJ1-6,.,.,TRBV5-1,CASSLGGGVESPLHF,TGCGCCAGCAGCTTGGGAGGAGGGGTGGAATCACCCCTCCACTTT
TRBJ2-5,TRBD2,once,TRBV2,CASSDEGTSVETQYF,TGTGCCAGCAGTGACGAAGGGACTAGCGTAGAGACCCAGTACTTC
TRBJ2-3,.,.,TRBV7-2,CASSLYVSVEEGFTDTQYF,TGTGCCAGCAGCTTATATGTCTCGGTGGAGGAGGGTTTCACAGATACGCAGTATTTT
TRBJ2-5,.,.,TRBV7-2,CASSFPQAGTQYF,TGTGCCAGCAGCTTCCCCCAAGCGGGGACCCAGTACTTC
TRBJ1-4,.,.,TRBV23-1,CASSQLDKKDEKLFF,TGCGCCAGCAGTCAATTGGACAAGAAAGATGAAAAACTGTTTTTT
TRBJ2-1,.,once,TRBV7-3,CASSLTPTTSGNEQFF,TGTGCCAGCAGCTTAACCCCCACGACTAGTGGGAATGAGCAGTTCTTC
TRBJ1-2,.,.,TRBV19,CASTSPGGIGYTF,TGTGCCAGTACCTCCCCGGGGGGTATTGGCTACACCTTC
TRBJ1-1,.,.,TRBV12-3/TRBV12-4,CASKSGTEAFF,TGTGCCAGCAAATCGGGCACTGAAGCTTTCTTT
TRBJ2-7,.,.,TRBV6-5,CASSIQEGAYEQYF,TGTGCCAGCAGCATACAGGAGGGAGCCTACGAGCAGTACTTC
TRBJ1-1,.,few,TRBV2,CASSDPPGGLWDTEAFF,TGTGCCAGCAGTGATCCCCCCGGGGGGCTTTGGGACACTGAAGCTTTCTTT
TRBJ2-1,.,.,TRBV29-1,CSVQMTDNEQFF,TGCAGCGTTCAGATGACAGACAATGAGCAGTTCTTC
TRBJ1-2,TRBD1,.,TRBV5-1,CASSWAGQGDYGYTF,TGCGCCAGCAGCTGGGCGGGACAGGGTGACTATGGCTACACCTTC